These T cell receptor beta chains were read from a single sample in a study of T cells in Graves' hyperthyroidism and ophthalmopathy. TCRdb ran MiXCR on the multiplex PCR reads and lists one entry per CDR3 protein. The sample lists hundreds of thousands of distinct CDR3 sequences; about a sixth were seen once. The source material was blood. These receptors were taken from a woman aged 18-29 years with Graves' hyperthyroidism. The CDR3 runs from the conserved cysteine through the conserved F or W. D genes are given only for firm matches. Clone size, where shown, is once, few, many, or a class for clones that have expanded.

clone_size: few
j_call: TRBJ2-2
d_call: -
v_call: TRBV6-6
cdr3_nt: TGTGCCAGCAGTTACGAGGGGGGACTCCGGAACACCGGGGAGCTGTTTTTT
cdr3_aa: CASSYEGGLRNTGELFF

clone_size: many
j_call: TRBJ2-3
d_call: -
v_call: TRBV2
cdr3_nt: TGTGCCAGCAGTGATCTTCGGACACCATGGACCACAGATACGCAGTATTTT
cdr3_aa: CASSDLRTPWTTDTQYF

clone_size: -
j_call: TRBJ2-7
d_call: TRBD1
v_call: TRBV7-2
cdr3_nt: TGTGCCAGCAGCATGGCCAGGACAGGCTTCTACGAGCAGTACTTC
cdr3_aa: CASSMARTGFYEQYF

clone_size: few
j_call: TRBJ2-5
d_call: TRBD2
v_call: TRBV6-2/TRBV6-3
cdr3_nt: TGTGCCAGCAGCCGACCGACTAGCGGGGAAGAGACCCAGTACTTC
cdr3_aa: CASSRPTSGEETQYF

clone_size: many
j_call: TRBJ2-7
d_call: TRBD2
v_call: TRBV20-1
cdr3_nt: TGCAGTGCTAGACTTCCCGGGAGGCGTACCTACGAGCAGTACTTC
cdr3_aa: CSARLPGRRTYEQYF

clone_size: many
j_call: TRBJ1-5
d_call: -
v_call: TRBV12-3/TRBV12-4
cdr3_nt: TGTGCCAGCAGTGAACACCTGACGGACCTCCCTCAGCCCCAGCATTTT
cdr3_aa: CASSEHLTDLPQPQHF

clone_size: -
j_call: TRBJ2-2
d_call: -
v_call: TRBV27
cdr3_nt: TGTGCCAGCAGTTTTGGTGTTACGAACACCGGGGAGCTGTTTTTT
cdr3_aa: CASSFGVTNTGELFF

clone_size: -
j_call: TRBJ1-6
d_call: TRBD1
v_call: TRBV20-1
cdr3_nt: TGCAGTGCTAGAGAGAGGGGGCTGGGGTCACCCCTCCACTTT
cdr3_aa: CSARERGLGSPLHF

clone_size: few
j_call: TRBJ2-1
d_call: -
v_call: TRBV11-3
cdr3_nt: TGTGCCAGCAGCTTCCTAGCAAATGAGCAGTTCTTC
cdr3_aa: CASSFLANEQFF

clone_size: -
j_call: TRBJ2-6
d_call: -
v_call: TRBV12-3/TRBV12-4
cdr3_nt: TGTGCCAGCAGCGAACAGGGACCATTCTCTGGGGCCAACGTCCTGACTTTC
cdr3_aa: CASSEQGPFSGANVLTF

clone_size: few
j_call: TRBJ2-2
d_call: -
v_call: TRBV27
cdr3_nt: TGTGCCAGCAGTTTGGTTCCGAACACCGGGGAGCTGTTTTTT
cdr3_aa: CASSLVPNTGELFF

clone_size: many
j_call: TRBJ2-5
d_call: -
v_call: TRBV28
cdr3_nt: TGTGCCAGCAGTTTGGTAGGCCCGGCGGAGACCCAGTACTTC
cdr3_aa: CASSLVGPAETQYF

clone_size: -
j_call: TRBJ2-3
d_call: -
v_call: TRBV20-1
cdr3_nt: TGCAGTGCTAGGCCCATGACTTATTACACAGATACGCAGTATTTT
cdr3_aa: CSARPMTYYTDTQYF

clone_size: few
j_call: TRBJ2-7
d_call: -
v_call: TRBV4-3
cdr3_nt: TGCGCCAGCAGCCAAGATCTTATGCAATCGGTCCCCTACGAGCAGTACTTC
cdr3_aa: CASSQDLMQSVPYEQYF

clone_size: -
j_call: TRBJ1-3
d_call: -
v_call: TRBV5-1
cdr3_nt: TGCGCCAGCAGCTTGGAAGTCCCGGGCAACTCTGGAAACACCATATATTTT
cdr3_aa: CASSLEVPGNSGNTIYF

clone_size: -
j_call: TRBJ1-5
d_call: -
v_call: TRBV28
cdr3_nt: TGTGCCAGCAGTTTCGGCAGCCCCGGCAATCAGCCCCAGCATTTT
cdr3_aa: CASSFGSPGNQPQHF

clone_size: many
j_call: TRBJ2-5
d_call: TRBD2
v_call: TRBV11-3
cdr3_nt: TGTGCCAGCAGCTTAGAAAGCGGGGGCGTGGGAGAGACCCAGTACTTC
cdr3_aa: CASSLESGGVGETQYF

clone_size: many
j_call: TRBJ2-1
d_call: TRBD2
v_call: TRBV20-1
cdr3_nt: TGCAGTGCTAGAGATCTGGACGGGGGGATTGGGGAGCAGTTCTTC
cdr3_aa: CSARDLDGGIGEQFF

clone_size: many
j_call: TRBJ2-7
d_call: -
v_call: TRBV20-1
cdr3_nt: TGCAGTGCTAGAGTGGGGGGGCGCCCCTACGAGCAGTACTTC
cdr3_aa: CSARVGGRPYEQYF

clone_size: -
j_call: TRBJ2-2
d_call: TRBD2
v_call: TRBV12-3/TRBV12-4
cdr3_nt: TGTGCCAGCAGCCCGGGACTAGCCGGGGAGCTGTTTTTT
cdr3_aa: CASSPGLAGELFF

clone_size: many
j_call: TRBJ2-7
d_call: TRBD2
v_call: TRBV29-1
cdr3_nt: TGCAGCACGGGACTAGCGGGAGCAGGAGAGCAGTACTTC
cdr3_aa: CSTGLAGAGEQYF

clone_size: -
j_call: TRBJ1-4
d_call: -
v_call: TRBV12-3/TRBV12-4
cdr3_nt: TGTGCCAGCAGGAAAACAGGGTTGAGTGAAAAACTGTTTTTT
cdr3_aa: CASRKTGLSEKLFF

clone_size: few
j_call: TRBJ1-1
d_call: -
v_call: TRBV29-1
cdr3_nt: TGCAGCGTTGTGAGAGGGCGTAGCACTGAAGCTTTCTTT
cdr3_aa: CSVVRGRSTEAFF

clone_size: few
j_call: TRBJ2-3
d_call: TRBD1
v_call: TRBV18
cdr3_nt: TGTGCCAGCTCACCCGGGACAGGGATCGGCACAGATACGCAGTATTTT
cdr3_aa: CASSPGTGIGTDTQYF

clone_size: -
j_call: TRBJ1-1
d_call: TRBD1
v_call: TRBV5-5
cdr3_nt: TGTGCCAGCAGCTTGAACAGGGGCACGGCTTTCTTT
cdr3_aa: CASSLNRGTAFF

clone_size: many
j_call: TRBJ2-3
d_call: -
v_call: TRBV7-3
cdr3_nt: TGTGCCAGCAGCTTCACGGGGGGCCCAAGGAGCACAGATACGCAGTATTTT
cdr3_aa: CASSFTGGPRSTDTQYF

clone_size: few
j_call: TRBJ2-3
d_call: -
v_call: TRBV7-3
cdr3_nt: TGTGCCAGCAGCTTATTAGCGGAGGGAGATACGCAGTATTTT
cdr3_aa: CASSLLAEGDTQYF

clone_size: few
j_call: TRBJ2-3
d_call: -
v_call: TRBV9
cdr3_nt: TGTGCCAGCAGCGTGAGAACAGGGATGGCAGGCACAGATACGCAGTATTTT
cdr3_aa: CASSVRTGMAGTDTQYF

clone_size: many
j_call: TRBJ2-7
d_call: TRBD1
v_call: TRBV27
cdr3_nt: TGTGCCAGCAGTCCAGGACAGGGGGTCATGTACGAGCAGTACTTC
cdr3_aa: CASSPGQGVMYEQYF

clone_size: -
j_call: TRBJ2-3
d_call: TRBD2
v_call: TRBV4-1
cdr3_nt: TGCGCCAGCAGCCCAACAAAACGTGGGCTAGCGGAGCACGCTAGCACAGATACGCAGTATTTT
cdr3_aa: CASSPTKRGLAEHASTDTQYF

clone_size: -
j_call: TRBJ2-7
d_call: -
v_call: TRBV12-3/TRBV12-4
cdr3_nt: TGTGCCAGCAGCCGAAGGGGCAGGGGCGCCTACGAGCAGTACTTC
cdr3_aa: CASSRRGRGAYEQYF

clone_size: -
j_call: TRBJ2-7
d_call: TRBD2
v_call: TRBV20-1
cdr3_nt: TGCAGTGCTAGAGGGGCGACTAGCGGGAGAACTTACGAGCAGTACTTC
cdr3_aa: CSARGATSGRTYEQYF

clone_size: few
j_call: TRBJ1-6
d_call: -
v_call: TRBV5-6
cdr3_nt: TGTGCCAGCATCACTTCACGGCAGGGACTAACCCCCCTCCACTTT
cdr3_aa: CASITSRQGLTPLHF

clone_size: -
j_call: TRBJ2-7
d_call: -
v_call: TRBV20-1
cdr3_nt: TGCAGTGTCCCCAGGGGAGTAAGGGCCTACGAGCAGTACTTC
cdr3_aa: CSVPRGVRAYEQYF

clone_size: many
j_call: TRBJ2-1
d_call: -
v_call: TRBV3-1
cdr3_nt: TGTGCCAGCAGTCCCACAGGGTCCAACTACAATGAGCAGTTCTTC
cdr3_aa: CASSPTGSNYNEQFF

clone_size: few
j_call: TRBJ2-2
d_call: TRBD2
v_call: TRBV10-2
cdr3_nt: TGCGCCAGCAGTACTAGCGGGACCGGGGAGCTGTTTTTT
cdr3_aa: CASSTSGTGELFF

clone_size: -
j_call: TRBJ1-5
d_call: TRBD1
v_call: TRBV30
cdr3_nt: TGTGCCTGGAGTACGTCGCGCAGGGGGCATAGGGGAAGCAATCAGCCCCAGCATTTT
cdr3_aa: CAWSTSRRGHRGSNQPQHF

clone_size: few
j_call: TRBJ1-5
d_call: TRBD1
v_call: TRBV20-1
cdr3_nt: TGCAGTGCCCAGCAGGGGGTCGATCAGCCCCAGCATTTT
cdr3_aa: CSAQQGVDQPQHF

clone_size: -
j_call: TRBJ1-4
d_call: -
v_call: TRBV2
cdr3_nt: TGTGCCAGCAGAGAAATGGCCGACAGTTCTGAAAAACTGTTTTTT
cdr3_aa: CASREMADSSEKLFF

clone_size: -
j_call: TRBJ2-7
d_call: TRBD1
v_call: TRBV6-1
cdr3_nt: TGTGCCAGCAGTGATAGGACAGGGACGTACGAGCAGTACTTC
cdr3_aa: CASSDRTGTYEQYF

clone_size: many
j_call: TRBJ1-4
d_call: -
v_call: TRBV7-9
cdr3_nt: TGTGCCAGCAGCCCTCCGTGGGGTGAAAAACTGTTTTTT
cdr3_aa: CASSPPWGEKLFF